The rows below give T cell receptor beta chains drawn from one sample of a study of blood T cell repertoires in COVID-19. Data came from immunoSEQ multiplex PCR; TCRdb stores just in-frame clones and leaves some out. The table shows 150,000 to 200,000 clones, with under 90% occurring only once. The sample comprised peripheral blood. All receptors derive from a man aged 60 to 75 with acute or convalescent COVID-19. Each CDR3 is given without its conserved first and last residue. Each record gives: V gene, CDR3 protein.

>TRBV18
ASSHSGRIDEQF
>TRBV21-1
ASADTQRGGKDTQY
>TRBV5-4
ASSSVPGTDNSPLH
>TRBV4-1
ASSRDNPAGNNEQF
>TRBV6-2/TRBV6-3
ASSTLPGSTNEKLF
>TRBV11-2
ASSLNPGQTYGYT
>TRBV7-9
ASSLQRGDNNEQF
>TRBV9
ASSVATGPNEKLF
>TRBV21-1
ASSKERANTGELF
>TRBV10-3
AISESSPGGMGTDTQY
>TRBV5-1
ASKGVVNTEAF
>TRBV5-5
ASSLGGTGDFSNQPQH
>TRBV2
ASSERQAHTYEQY
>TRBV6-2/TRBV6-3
ASSDHRAEAF
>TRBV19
ASMFGAGAF
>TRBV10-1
ASSESTTHGGAF
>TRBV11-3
ASSPSSGAYEQY
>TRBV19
ASSADRVATGELF
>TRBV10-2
ASGTGSRKLF
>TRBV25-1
ASSDKTGYEKLF
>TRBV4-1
ASSRGGKGDTEAF
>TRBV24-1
ATSDVGLAGDNEQF
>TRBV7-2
ASSAQTGLNEQY
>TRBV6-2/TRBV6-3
ASSTRQGMTEAF
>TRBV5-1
ASSFSGTGESDGYT
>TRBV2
AGGTSGSGTDTQY
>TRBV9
ASSFANTGELF
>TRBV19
ASSWRDTEAF
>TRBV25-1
ASFLQGPAQETQY
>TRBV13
ASSYGTAGNTIY
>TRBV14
ASSPQGFTEAF
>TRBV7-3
ASSLQNRGANSPLH
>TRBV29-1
SESPGYT
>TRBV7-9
ASSLEVAGGSNEQF
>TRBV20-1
SASRGGSEDTQY
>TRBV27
ASSPLPQGAGTEAF
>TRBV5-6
ASSPRGHGEQY
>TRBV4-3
ASSQIGQGEGYT
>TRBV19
ASRTTGGSGYT
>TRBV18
ASSPPGDTEAF
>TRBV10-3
AIRGTGENQPQH